Shown below are 9 T cell receptor beta chains from a single sample sequenced in a study of blood T cell repertoires in COVID-19. Data came from immunoSEQ multiplex PCR; TCRdb stores just in-frame clones and leaves some out. Here the sample spans some 260,000 clones, approximately 80% being singletons. The specimen was peripheral blood. These receptors originate from a man older than 75 with acute or convalescent COVID-19.

As for this clone: One junction end does not reproduce the germline sequence, and a read error may be involved. The chain carries TRBV7-9 and TRBJ1-1, with 7 bases identical to TRBD1. Germline V gives CDR1 SEHNR, CDR2 FQNEAQ (reference sequence). CDR3 length equals 14 residues. The CDR3 DNA is TGTGCCAGCAGCTTAGTAGAGGGACAGCCCCTCGCTGGTTTT. Its translation is CASSLVEGQPLAGF.

The chain couples TRBV7-2 to TRBJ1-6; TRBD1 might be the D (6 bases). Per germline, CDR1 SGHTA and CDR2 FQGNSA. V lost 2 bases and J lost 2, with 7 bases in between. This CDR3 is built from 15 residues. DNA for the CDR3: TGTGCCAGCAGCTTACAGGGGACCTATAATTCACCCCTCCACTTT. As protein: CASSLQGTYNSPLHF.

The V call is TRBV18, the J call TRBJ2-1, with a weak D call TRBD2 (7 bases). Germline CDR1 KGHSH, CDR2 LQKENI. The V end was cut by 0 bases, the J end by 9 bases, with 9 bases between. CDR3 length: 13 amino acids. CDR3 nucleotides: TGTGCCAGCTCACCACCCGGGGGGCTTGAGCAGTTCTTC. This translates into CASSPPGGLEQFF.

This chain uses TRBV10-3 with TRBJ2-5, with D unresolved. The CDR3 loop spans 13 amino acids. Looked up from germline, CDR1 is ENHRY and CDR2 is SYGVKD. Trimming took off 10 bases at V and 0 bases at J, with 12 bases between the two ends. Here the CDR3 reads CATQQVNQETQYF. CDR3 coding DNA: TGTGCCACCCAGCAGGTGAACCAAGAGACCCAGTACTTC.

The rearrangement joins TRBV5-4 to TRBJ1-3; no definite D call. Germline-derived CDR1 and CDR2 are SGHNT and YYREEE (reference sequence). The V end was cut by 0 bases, the J end by 4 bases, with 5 bases between. This CDR3 is 13 amino acids long. The CDR3, as DNA: TGTGCCAGCAGCTTGGGACTGGGAAACACCATATATTTT. It translates to CASSLGLGNTIYF.

The chain links TRBV3-1 (or the pseudogene TRBV3-2) to TRBJ2-1; TRBD1 is a possible D gene (5 bases). Germline V gene data show CDR1 as LGHDT and CDR2 as YNNKEL (reference sequence). V was pared by 4 bases and J by 9 bases, with 31 bases between. The length of the CDR3 is 19 residues. The CDR3 DNA reads as TGTGCCAGCAGCCTTCGGGCTTCCCGGTCGTGGGGATGGGGCGCTGAGCAGTTCTTC. Translating gives CASSLRASRSWGWGAEQFF.

To note about this clone: The sample contains more than one DNA sequence encoding this CDR3. CDR3 loop: CASSYLRTGGNTEAFF. CDR3 coding DNA: TGTGCCAGCAGTTACTTGAGGACGGGGGGGAACACTGAAGCTTTCTTT. V gene TRBV6-5 combines with J gene TRBJ1-1; TRBD1 might be the D (5 bases). The V end was cut by 1 base, the J end by 1 base, with 13 bases between. This CDR3 contains 16 residues. CDR1 is MNHEY and CDR2 is SVGAGI in the germline V gene.

This chain links TRBV5-8 with TRBJ1-4; 9 positions agree with TRBD1. This CDR3 has 16 amino acids. The germline CDR1 and CDR2 sequences are SGHTS and YDEGEE. V trimming: 4 bases; J trimming: 2 bases; junction bases outside the gene matches: 6. CDR3 DNA: TGTGCCAGCAGCCCCACAGGGGGCGCGACTAATGAAAAACTGTTTTTT. It yields the protein CASSPTGGATNEKLFF.

This chain joins TRBV7-3 and TRBJ2-3; TRBD2 might be the D (5 bases). Germline V gene lookup returns CDR1 SGHTA and CDR2 FQGTGA. V lost 0 bases and J lost 7, with 11 bases in between. This CDR3 is built from 14 residues. CDR3 coding DNA: TGTGCCAGCAGCTTAACACCAGAGGGAAATACGCAGTATTTT. Amino acid sequence: CASSLTPEGNTQYF.